These 25 T cell receptor beta chains were all obtained from the same sample, sequenced in a study of blood T cell repertoires in COVID-19. Some clones are missing from TCRdb's copy, which holds only in-frame ones; the method was immunoSEQ multiplex PCR. The sample includes over 100,000 clones, 91% of them seen just once. The sequenced sample was peripheral blood. The origin of the receptors is a human donor in a cohort sampled during active COVID-19.

This sequence joins TRBV9 and TRBJ1-2, with 7 bases aligning to TRBD1. The V segment lost 4 bases and the J segment 8 bases; nucleotides outside the gene matches: 8. Germline CDR1 and CDR2: SGDLS and YYNGEE. The CDR3 extends over 13 amino acids. This CDR3 is CASSMTGLKGYTF. For the CDR3, the DNA is TGTGCCAGCAGCATGACAGGGTTGAAAGGCTACACCTTC.

This rearrangement joins TRBV6-6 to TRBJ2-7; 9 bases are shared with TRBD2. CDR1 and CDR2 from the germline V gene are MNHNY and SVGAGI (reference sequence). The J segment lost 4 bases and the V segment lost 0 bases, leaving 4 bases of the junction unmatched. This CDR3 has 15 amino acids. CDR3 DNA sequence: TGTGCCAGCAGTTACTCGGCTAGCGGGGTGTACGAGCAGTACTTC. It yields the protein CASSYSASGVYEQYF.

The chain couples TRBV5-1 to TRBJ2-1; 7 bases agree with TRBD2. J lost 0 bases, V lost 2 bases, and 5 bases had no gene match. The germline CDR1 and CDR2 sequences are SGHRS and YFSETQ. The CDR3 consists of 16 residues. CDR3 in amino acids: CASSFASGSSYNEQFF. The DNA for the CDR3 is TGCGCCAGCAGCTTCGCTAGCGGTAGCTCCTACAATGAGCAGTTCTTC.

The chain is built from TRBV6-2 or TRBV6-3 and TRBJ2-1, with D maybe TRBD2 (6 bases). Trimming took 0 bases from V and 7 from J, leaving 16 bases between them. Germline CDR1 reads MNHEY; CDR2 reads SVGEGT. The CDR3 is 16 amino acids. The CDR3, as DNA: TGTGCCAGCAGTTACTCGAAGACAACTAGCAATAATGAGCAGTTCTTC. This translates into CASSYSKTTSNNEQFF.

The J gene is TRBJ1-1, the V gene TRBV5-1; possible D gene TRBD1, 6 bases. V was shortened by 4 bases and J by 5 bases, with 18 bases between the two germline ends. CDR1 and CDR2 from the germline V gene are SGHRS and YFSETQ. The CDR3 is made up of 15 amino acids. CDR3 nucleotides: TGCGCCAGCAGCCCGACGGGGGGGGCTGAGACTGAAGCTTTCTTT. It specifies CASSPTGGAETEAFF.

This sequence joins TRBV18 and TRBJ2-5, with a weak D call TRBD1 (6 bases). CDR1 is KGHSH, CDR2 LQKENI, per germline. This CDR3 is 13 amino acids long. V lost 6 bases, J lost 2 bases, and 10 bases lay in between. In nucleotides, the CDR3 is TGTGCCAGCTCCCGGACAGCTCAAGAGACCCAGTACTTC. It translates to CASSRTAQETQYF.

V is TRBV9 and J is TRBJ2-5, with 8 nucleotides matching TRBD1. The CDR3 runs to 16 residues. V dropped 5 bases and J dropped 3; count of bases not matched to a gene: 12. Germline V gene lookup returns CDR1 SGDLS and CDR2 YYNGEE. In nucleotides, the CDR3 is TGTGCCAGCAGACCCGGACAGGGCGACAGGGAAGAGACCCAGTACTTC. This codes for CASRPGQGDREETQYF.

This chain joins TRBV28 and TRBJ2-7; 10 nucleotides align to TRBD1. The CDR3 has 12 amino acids. Unmatched junction bases numbered 3, after V lost 10 bases and J lost 3 bases. The germline V gene encodes CDR1 MDHEN and CDR2 SYDVKM. The CDR3, as DNA: TGTGCCATTAGGACAGGGGGCTACGAGCAGTACTTC. Encoded protein: CAIRTGGYEQYF.

The rearrangement joins TRBV30 to TRBJ1-2, with 7 bases aligning to TRBD1. The germline CDR1 and CDR2 sequences are GTSNPN and SVGIG (reference sequence). CDR3 size: 13 residues. The V gene end was trimmed by 5 bases and the J gene end by 0 bases; junction bases not matched to a gene: 3. The CDR3 coding sequence is TGTGCCTGGGATGGGACAGCTAACTATGGCTACACCTTC. Protein product: CAWDGTANYGYTF.

This sequence joins TRBV27 and TRBJ2-5; the D is unclear. Germline-derived CDR1 and CDR2 are MNHEY and SMNVEV (reference sequence). This CDR3 region has 14 residues. Trimming cost V 3 bases and J 3 bases, with 11 bases left between them. CDR3 protein: CASSFSSKEETQYF. CDR3 sequence (DNA): TGTGCCAGCAGTTTCTCCTCTAAAGAAGAGACCCAGTACTTC.

The J gene is TRBJ2-1, the V gene TRBV15, with TRBD2 as a possible D gene (5 bases). The V end lost 0 bases, the J end lost 4 bases, and 16 bases lay between the germline ends. The CDR3 loop spans 17 amino acids. Looked up from germline, CDR1 is LNHNV and CDR2 is YYDKDF (reference sequence). The CDR3 sequence is CATSRDLGESLYNEQFF. DNA of the CDR3: TGTGCCACCAGCAGAGATCTCGGGGAGTCTTTGTACAATGAGCAGTTCTTC.

The V and J genes are TRBV3-1 (or the pseudogene TRBV3-2) and TRBJ2-5, with a tentative D call TRBD2 (6 bases). Deletions cut 4 bases from V and 6 bases from J, with 18 bases between. From germline, CDR1 is LGHDT and CDR2 YNNKEL (reference sequence). The CDR3 is 15 residues long. The CDR3 sequence is CASSLRGAQRKTQYF. The CDR3 DNA follows: TGTGCCAGCAGCCTTCGCGGGGCGCAAAGGAAGACCCAGTACTTC.

The CDR3 reads CASTRGQGFYEQYF. CDR3 coding DNA: TGTGCCAGCACAAGGGGACAGGGCTTCTACGAGCAGTACTTC. The gene calls are TRBV6-5 and TRBJ2-7, with 9 bases fitting TRBD1. The CDR3 contains 14 residues. The V segment lost 7 bases and the J segment 3 bases; nucleotides outside the gene matches: 7. Germline loops: CDR1 MNHEY, CDR2 SVGAGI.

The J gene is TRBJ1-3, the V gene TRBV28; 7 bases map to TRBD1. After removal of 5 bases from V and 6 bases from J, the junction contained 10 bases not matched to a gene. In germline, CDR1 is MDHEN, CDR2 SYDVKM. The CDR3 loop spans 15 amino acids. This chain's CDR3 is CASSPWTDRANTIYF. For the CDR3, the DNA is TGTGCCAGCAGTCCCTGGACAGACAGGGCAAACACCATATATTTT. Full variable domain (remainder filled in from reference TRBV28 and TRBJ1-3): DVKVTQSSRYLVKRTGEKVFLECVQDMDHENMFWYRQDPGLGLRLIYFSYDVKMKEKGDIPEGYSVSREKKERFSLILESASTNQTSMYLCASSPWTDRANTIYFGEGSWLTVV.

The genes are TRBV7-9 and TRBJ2-5; perhaps TRBD2 as D (6 bases). There are 13 residues in the CDR3. Germline lookup yields CDR1 SEHNR and CDR2 FQNEAQ (reference sequence). Trimming removed 2 bases at V and 4 bases at J, with 8 bases between. The CDR3 coding sequence is TGTGCCAGCAGCTTAAACGGGGGAGAGACCCAGTACTTC. Translating it yields CASSLNGGETQYF.

The chain recombines TRBV18 with TRBJ2-3; D possibly corresponds to TRBD1 (6 bases). The V gene's germline CDR1 is KGHSH and CDR2 LQKENI. V lost 4 bases to trimming and J lost 5 bases, with 10 bases between them. The CDR3 covers 13 residues. This CDR3 is CASSQQGIDTQYF. CDR3 sequence (DNA): TGTGCCAGCTCACAACAGGGAATAGATACGCAGTATTTT.

This chain joins TRBV4-2 and TRBJ2-7; 8 bases line up with TRBD1. The CDR3 is 15 residues long. V lost 4 bases, J lost 2 bases, and 7 bases stayed unmatched. CDR1 is LGHNA, CDR2 YNFKEQ, per germline. This CDR3 is CASSPDRVIAYEQYF. CDR3 nucleotide sequence: TGTGCCAGCAGCCCGGACAGGGTCATCGCCTACGAGCAGTACTTC.

CDR3 loop: CASSLQRGSKIEQFF. CDR3 nucleotides: TGTGCCAGCAGCCTACAGCGGGGCAGCAAGATAGAGCAGTTCTTC. V is TRBV7-2 and J is TRBJ2-1; 7 positions agree with TRBD2. In germline, CDR1 is SGHTA, CDR2 FQGNSA. V trimming: 5 bases; J trimming: 10 bases; junction bases outside the gene matches: 14. The CDR3 runs 15 residues.

The chain joins TRBV6-5 to TRBJ1-2; TRBD1 matches 7 bases. V was clipped by 0 bases and J by 4 bases; unmatched bases: 5. The V gene's germline CDR1 is MNHEY and CDR2 SVGAGI. CDR3 length: 15 residues. CDR3 amino acids: CASSYSDRPSYGYTF. The CDR3 DNA is TGTGCCAGCAGTTACTCGGACAGGCCTAGCTATGGCTACACCTTC.

The CDR3 is CASSQEDRARTEAFF. For the CDR3, the DNA is TGTGCCAGCAGCCAGGAGGACCGGGCGCGGACTGAAGCTTTCTTT. The rearrangement uses TRBV14 and TRBJ1-1; no reliable D call. From germline, CDR1 is SGHDN and CDR2 FVKESK. Trimming stripped 3 bases from V and 5 bases from J, with 16 bases between. The CDR3 covers 15 residues.

The chain couples TRBV29-1 to TRBJ1-2; 8 bases fit TRBD1. CDR3 size: 13 residues. V gave up 7 bases and J gave up 4 bases; unmatched junction bases: 8. Germline V gene sequence: CDR1 SQVTM, CDR2 ANQGSEA. Here the CDR3 reads CSAEDRGFYGYTF. The CDR3 coding sequence is TGCAGCGCAGAAGACAGGGGTTTCTATGGCTACACCTTC. The full variable domain, completed using reference TRBV29-1 and TRBJ1-2, is SAVISQKPSRDICQRGTSLTIQCQVDSQVTMMFWYRQQPGQSLTLIATANQGSEATYESGFVIDKFPISRPNLTFSTLTVSNMSPEDSSIYLCSAEDRGFYGYTFGSGTRLTVV.

The chain couples TRBV18 to TRBJ2-7, with a tentative D call TRBD1 (6 bases). From germline, CDR1 is KGHSH and CDR2 LQKENI. Trimming stripped 0 bases from V and 3 bases from J, with 6 bases between. This CDR3 has 13 residues. The CDR3 spells CASSPPDSYEQYF. CDR3 nucleotides: TGTGCCAGCTCACCACCGGACAGCTACGAGCAGTACTTC. The entire variable domain, with the rest obtained from reference TRBV18 and TRBJ2-7, is as follows: NAGVMQNPRHLVRRRGQEARLRCSPMKGHSHVYWYRQLPEEGLKFMVYLQKENIIDESGMPKERFSAEFPKEGPSILRIQQVVRGDSAAYFCASSPPDSYEQYFGPGTRLTVT.

DNA of the CDR3: TGTGCCAGCAGCCCCAGGACGGGACAGGCCACTGAAGCTTTCTTT. Its protein product is CASSPRTGQATEAFF. The chain carries TRBV7-8 and TRBJ1-1, with TRBD1 matching 8 bases. The CDR3 loop spans 15 amino acids. In germline, CDR1 is SGHVS, CDR2 FQNEAQ. V was clipped by 5 bases and J by 4 bases; unmatched bases: 9.

The chain carries TRBV7-9 and TRBJ2-1; D is ambiguous. The V gene lost 3 bases and the J gene lost 4 bases, with 10 bases spanning the gap. The CDR3 has 14 amino acids. Germline V gives CDR1 SEHNR, CDR2 FQNEAQ (reference sequence). The CDR3 spells CASSFGRRYNEQFF. CDR3 in DNA: TGTGCCAGCAGCTTTGGCAGGCGATACAATGAGCAGTTCTTC.

J is TRBJ1-1 and V is TRBV24-1; D gene uncertain. V was shortened by 5 bases and J by 1 base, with 16 bases between the two germline ends. Germline CDR1 reads KGHDR; CDR2 reads SFDVKD. The CDR3 contains 16 residues. The CDR3 nucleotides read TGTGCCACCAGTGTTTCTGACACACGAAAGAACACTGAAGCTTTCTTT. Its translation is CATSVSDTRKNTEAFF.